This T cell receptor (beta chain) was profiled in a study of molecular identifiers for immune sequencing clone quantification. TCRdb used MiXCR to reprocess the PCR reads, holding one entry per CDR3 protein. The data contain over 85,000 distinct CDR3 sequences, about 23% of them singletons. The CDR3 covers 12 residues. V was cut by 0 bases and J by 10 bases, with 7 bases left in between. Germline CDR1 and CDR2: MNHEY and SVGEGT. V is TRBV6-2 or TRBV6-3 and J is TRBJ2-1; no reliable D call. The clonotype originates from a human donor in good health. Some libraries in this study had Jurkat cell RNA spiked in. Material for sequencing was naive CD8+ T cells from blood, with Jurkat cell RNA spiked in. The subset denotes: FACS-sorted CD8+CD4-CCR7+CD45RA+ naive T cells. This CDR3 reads CASSYSYGEQFF. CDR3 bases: TGTGCCAGCAGTTACTCCTACGGGGAGCAGTTCTTC.